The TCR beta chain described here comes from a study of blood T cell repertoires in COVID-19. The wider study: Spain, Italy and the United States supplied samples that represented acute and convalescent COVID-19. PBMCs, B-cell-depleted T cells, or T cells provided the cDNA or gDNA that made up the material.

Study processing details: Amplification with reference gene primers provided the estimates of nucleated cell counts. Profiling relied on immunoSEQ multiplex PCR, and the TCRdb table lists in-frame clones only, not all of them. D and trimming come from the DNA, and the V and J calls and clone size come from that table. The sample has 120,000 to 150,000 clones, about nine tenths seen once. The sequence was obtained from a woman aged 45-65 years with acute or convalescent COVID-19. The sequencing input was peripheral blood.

CDR3 amino acids: CASGYRGPYGYTF. CDR3 sequence (DNA): TGTGCCAGCGGGTACAGGGGGCCCTATGGCTACACCTTC. The V and J genes are TRBV28 and TRBJ1-2; 9 nucleotides match TRBD1. Germline CDR1 is MDHEN and CDR2 is SYDVKM. J lost 4 bases, V lost 8 bases, and 5 bases had no gene match. This CDR3 region has 13 residues.